What follows is one TCR beta chain and its context. This receptor's antigen is unknown. Per-nucleotide qualities are absent, and no much larger clonotype sits a single base away. The junction shows trimming of 8 bases on V and 1 base on J, plus 14 bases between the germline ends. CDR1 and CDR2, per the germline V gene, are SNHLY and FYNNEI. From the cysteine through the phenylalanine, the CDR3 covers 15 amino acids. Only the CDR3 part of the read is kept: 45 bases, read in frame from the first base. Each study subject had MCPyV-positive Merkel cell carcinoma confirmed by biopsy and had serum antibodies to T-antigen that tested positive. Genomic DNA was extracted from more than five adjacent 10-micron frozen tumor sections without any cell sorting or culture. Tumor biopsy tissue of roughly 5 x 5 x 5 mm was frozen in optimal cutting temperature compound. Hematoxylin and eosin scout sections confirmed abundant Merkel cell carcinoma and infiltrating cells in the frozen biopsy.

This record comes from a study of T cell repertoires in Merkel cell carcinoma (dated by TCRdb to the late 2010s). Background on the whole study: The study excluded patients who had received intralesional immunotherapy or systemic immune checkpoint blockade before the biopsy. The MCPyV-specific clonotypes were initially defined from expanded tumor-infiltrating lymphocytes through tetramer sorting, cloning and paired TCR sequencing. Inclusion required a diagnosis of MCPyV-positive Merkel cell carcinoma and successful in vitro expansion of tumor-infiltrating lymphocytes. Overall study results and their limits: Normal tissue biopsies were not studied.

TRB CDR3 sequencing and data processing of tumor genomic DNA were performed with the immunoSEQ assay. Drawn from immuneACCESS, this table holds only the in-frame rearrangements with V and J called that TCRdb kept. Clones are partly lost; checked studies trace under half to an unresolved V gene and leave the rest unexplained. Recorded for this sample are about 14,000 clones; 76% of them occurred a single time. Roughly 18% of the sample lies in the top ten. This receptor was identified in an adult with Merkel cell carcinoma. Sequencing was performed on tumor tissue. This chain joins TRBV2 to TRBJ2-2; TRBD1 might be the D gene, on 5 matching bases. The CDR3 reads CASGARQGNTGELFF. The bases are TGTGCCAGCGGGGCCCGGCAGGGGAACACCGGGGAGCTGTTTTTT. The entire variable domain, with the stretches around the CDR3 drawn from the reference TRBV2 and TRBJ2-2 proteins, is EPEVTQTPSHQVTQMGQEVILRCVPISNHLYFYWYRQILGQKVEFLVSFYNNEISEKSEIFDDQFSVERPDGSNFTLKIRSTKLEDSAMYFCASGARQGNTGELFFGEGSRLTVL.